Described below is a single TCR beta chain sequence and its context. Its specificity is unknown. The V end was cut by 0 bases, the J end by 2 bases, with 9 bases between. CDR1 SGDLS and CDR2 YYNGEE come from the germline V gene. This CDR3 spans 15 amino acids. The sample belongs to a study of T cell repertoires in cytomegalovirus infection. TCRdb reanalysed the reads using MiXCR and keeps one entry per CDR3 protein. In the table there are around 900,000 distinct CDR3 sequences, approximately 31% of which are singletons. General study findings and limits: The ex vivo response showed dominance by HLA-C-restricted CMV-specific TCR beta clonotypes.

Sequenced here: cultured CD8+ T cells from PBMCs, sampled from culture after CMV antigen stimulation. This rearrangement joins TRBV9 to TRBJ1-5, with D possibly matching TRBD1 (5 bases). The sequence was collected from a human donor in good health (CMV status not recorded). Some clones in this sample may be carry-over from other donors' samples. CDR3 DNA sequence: TGTGCCAGCAGCGTAGAGGGGCTTCGCAATCAGCCCCAGCATTTT. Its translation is CASSVEGLRNQPQHF. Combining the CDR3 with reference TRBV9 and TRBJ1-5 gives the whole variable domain DSGVTQTPKHLITATGQRVTLRCSPRSGDLSVYWYQQSLDQGLQFLIQYYNGEERAKGNILERFSAQQFPDLHSELNLSSLELGDSALYFCASSVEGLRNQPQHFGDGTRLSIL.